A single sample gave rise to the 7 T cell receptor beta chains below, sequenced in a study of cytomegalovirus exposure and HLA in healthy donors. The study ran its PCR with 60 Vbeta and 13 Jbeta primers. This table comes from immunoSEQ multiplex PCR, and its TCRdb copy is limited to in-frame clones, with some not included. The sample contains approximately 300,000 clones, roughly four fifths of which appear only once. The sample consisted of PBMCs. The receptors shown here come from a woman aged 40 to 50 in good health and CMV-seropositive.

This clone was seen just once. The chain has TRBV28 and TRBJ2-7; D remains unclear. CDR1 and CDR2 from the germline V gene are MDHEN and SYDVKM. There are 15 residues in the CDR3. V lost 2 bases to trimming and J lost 0 bases, with 11 bases between them. CDR3 in amino acids: CASSLPVSSSYEQYF. CDR3 sequence (DNA): TGTGCCAGCAGTTTACCGGTTTCAAGCTCCTACGAGCAGTACTTC.

The J gene is TRBJ2-3, the V gene TRBV7-8; 8 bases line up with TRBD2. CDR1 and CDR2 (germline): SGHVS, FQNEAQ. V gave up 4 bases and J gave up 2 bases; unmatched junction bases: 14. This CDR3 contains 18 residues. The CDR3 protein is CASSYRREDPPPTDTQYF. The CDR3 DNA follows: TGTGCCAGCAGCTACAGGCGGGAGGACCCCCCTCCCACAGATACGCAGTATTTT.

This clone turned up a few times. The chain uses TRBV5-4 and TRBJ2-3, with D hard to call. Looked up from germline, CDR1 is SGHNT and CDR2 is YYREEE (reference sequence). The CDR3 loop spans 13 amino acids. Trimming removed 0 bases at V and 4 bases at J, with 6 bases between. DNA of the CDR3: TGTGCCAGCAGCTTGGACAGCCCAGATACGCAGTATTTT. Translating gives CASSLDSPDTQYF.

The V gene is TRBV14, the J gene TRBJ2-5, with 7 bases aligning to TRBD2. The CDR3 sequence is 13 residues long. V was pared by 7 bases and J by 7 bases, with 9 bases of the junction left unmatched. Germline CDR1 is SGHDN and CDR2 is FVKESK. CDR3 sequence (DNA): TGTGCCAGCACCCCCCTTGGCGGGGGGACCCAGTACTTC. Protein product: CASTPLGGGTQYF. Combining the CDR3 with reference TRBV14 and TRBJ2-5 gives the whole variable domain EAGVTQFPSHSVIEKGQTVTLRCDPISGHDNLYWYRRVMGKEIKFLLHFVKESKQDESGMPNNRFLAERTGGTYSTLKVQPAELEDSGVYFCASTPLGGGTQYFGPGTRLLVL.

This clone was seen once. The rearrangement links TRBV9 to TRBJ1-2; the match to TRBD1 covers 9 bases. Germline values: CDR1 SGDLS, CDR2 YYNGEE. The trim removed 2 bases at V and 7 bases at J, leaving 6 bases unmatched. The CDR3 extends over 14 amino acids. The CDR3 DNA reads as TGTGCCAGCAGCGTTGGGGACAGGGTGGGTGGCTACACCTTC. This sequence encodes CASSVGDRVGGYTF.

This chain uses TRBV7-6 with TRBJ2-7; D gene uncertain. With 4 bases removed from V and 7 bases from J, the gap between germline ends came to 5 bases. CDR1 and CDR2 from the germline V gene are SGHVS and FNYEAQ. This CDR3 contains 10 residues. CDR3 region: CASSSREQYF. The DNA of the CDR3 is TGTGCCAGCAGCTCCAGGGAGCAGTACTTC.

The chain employs TRBV7-9 and TRBJ1-4, with 7 positions matching TRBD1. V shed 6 bases, J shed 0 bases, and the junction held 10 bases outside the gene matches. CDR1 and CDR2 from the germline V gene are SEHNR and FQNEAQ (reference sequence). CDR3 size: 17 residues. The CDR3 here is CASSAQGFGATNEKLFF. The CDR3, as DNA: TGTGCCAGCAGTGCACAGGGGTTCGGGGCAACTAATGAAAAACTGTTTTTT.